The rows below give T cell receptor beta chains drawn from one sample of a study of Ad26.COV2.S vaccination and SARS-CoV-2 variants. Sequencing used immunoSEQ multiplex PCR; TCRdb keeps in-frame clones, though not all of them. The repertoire includes a few hundred thousand clones, roughly 85% of them detected once, and about 7.4% sits in the top ten. The sequencing here drew on peripheral blood, taken in a trial of Ad26.COV2.S vaccine versus placebo. The receptors shown here come from a person between 18 and 65 years old who received the Ad26.COV2.S COVID-19 vaccine or a placebo. Each CDR3 is given with its conserved first and last residue. Fields, in order: clone size, J gene, D gene, V gene, CDR3 DNA, CDR3 protein. D genes are given only for firm matches. Clone size, where shown, is once, few, many, or a class for clones that have expanded.

clone_size: few; j_call: TRBJ1-6; d_call: -; v_call: TRBV25-1; cdr3_nt: TGTGCCAGCAGTCCGCCTCGAGTTAATAATTCACCCCTCCACTTT; cdr3_aa: CASSPPRVNNSPLHF
clone_size: few; j_call: TRBJ1-4; d_call: -; v_call: TRBV2; cdr3_nt: TGTGCCAGCCGGTTGAATGAAAAACTGTTTTTT; cdr3_aa: CASRLNEKLFF
clone_size: -; j_call: TRBJ1-5; d_call: -; v_call: TRBV30; cdr3_nt: TGTGCCTGGAGTGGATCTAATCAGCCCCAGCATTTT; cdr3_aa: CAWSGSNQPQHF
clone_size: -; j_call: TRBJ2-6; d_call: TRBD1; v_call: TRBV7-9; cdr3_nt: TGTGCCAGCAGCCTGGCCGGGACAGGGATCTCAAACGTCCTGACTTTC; cdr3_aa: CASSLAGTGISNVLTF
clone_size: -; j_call: TRBJ2-1; d_call: TRBD2; v_call: TRBV19; cdr3_nt: TGTGCCAGTAGTCCTCGCGGGAGGCCCGGTGAGCAGTTCTTC; cdr3_aa: CASSPRGRPGEQFF
clone_size: -; j_call: TRBJ1-3; d_call: -; v_call: TRBV18; cdr3_nt: TGTGCCAGCTCACCCCGGGGCGGCTCTGGAAACACCATATATTTT; cdr3_aa: CASSPRGGSGNTIYF
clone_size: -; j_call: TRBJ2-1; d_call: TRBD1; v_call: TRBV3-1/TRBV3-2; cdr3_nt: TGTGCCAGCAGCCAAGAGGGGACAGGGGTACATGAGCAGTTCTTC; cdr3_aa: CASSQEGTGVHEQFF
clone_size: -; j_call: TRBJ2-2; d_call: -; v_call: TRBV11-3; cdr3_nt: TGTGCCAGCAGCCGGACAGATGGGGCCGGGGAGCTGTTTTTT; cdr3_aa: CASSRTDGAGELFF
clone_size: -; j_call: TRBJ1-3; d_call: -; v_call: TRBV7-9; cdr3_nt: TGTGCCAGCAGCGGTCGAAGGGAACCTGGAAACACCATATATTTT; cdr3_aa: CASSGRREPGNTIYF
clone_size: -; j_call: TRBJ2-3; d_call: TRBD2; v_call: TRBV5-1; cdr3_nt: TGCGCCAGCAGCCCTCGGGGGGGTGGCACAGATACGCAGTATTTT; cdr3_aa: CASSPRGGGTDTQYF
clone_size: -; j_call: TRBJ1-1; d_call: -; v_call: TRBV12-3/TRBV12-4; cdr3_nt: TGTGCCAGCAGCCAGGATGCACAGCCTGAAGCTTTCTTT; cdr3_aa: CASSQDAQPEAFF
clone_size: -; j_call: TRBJ2-7; d_call: TRBD2; v_call: TRBV6-5; cdr3_nt: TGTGCCAGCTCTGCGGGAGTGTTGGTCGAGCAGTACTTC; cdr3_aa: CASSAGVLVEQYF
clone_size: -; j_call: TRBJ2-1; d_call: -; v_call: TRBV5-1; cdr3_nt: TGCGCCAGCAGCTTGAATGTCGGGGGCTACAATGAGCAGTTCTTC; cdr3_aa: CASSLNVGGYNEQFF
clone_size: -; j_call: TRBJ2-5; d_call: TRBD2; v_call: TRBV5-1; cdr3_nt: TGCGCCAGCGCTCCCGGGGGGAGCAGAAAGACCCAGTACTTC; cdr3_aa: CASAPGGSRKTQYF
clone_size: once; j_call: TRBJ1-2; d_call: -; v_call: TRBV6-5; cdr3_nt: TGTGCCAGCAGTTACTCGGGGGTCACTTTCTCTGGCTACACCTTC; cdr3_aa: CASSYSGVTFSGYTF
clone_size: -; j_call: TRBJ2-2; d_call: -; v_call: TRBV7-3; cdr3_nt: TGTGCCAGCAGCTTAGACTTTAGCACCGGGGAGCTGTTTTTT; cdr3_aa: CASSLDFSTGELFF
clone_size: -; j_call: TRBJ2-7; d_call: -; v_call: TRBV13; cdr3_nt: TGTGCCAGCAGCCCACCGTCAGGCGCAACAAGCTCCTACGAGCAGTACTTC; cdr3_aa: CASSPPSGATSSYEQYF
clone_size: -; j_call: TRBJ1-6; d_call: -; v_call: TRBV6-5; cdr3_nt: TGTGCCAGCAGCCTCCTCTCCTATAATTCACCCCTCCACTTT; cdr3_aa: CASSLLSYNSPLHF
clone_size: -; j_call: TRBJ1-4; d_call: TRBD1; v_call: TRBV25-1; cdr3_nt: TGTGCCAGCAGTGAGGGGGGGACAGGGGCAACTAATGAAAAACTGTTTTTT; cdr3_aa: CASSEGGTGATNEKLFF
clone_size: -; j_call: TRBJ1-1; d_call: -; v_call: TRBV10-3; cdr3_nt: TGTGCCATCAGTGAGGGCAGTAATGAAGCTTTCTTT; cdr3_aa: CAISEGSNEAFF
clone_size: -; j_call: TRBJ1-3; d_call: -; v_call: TRBV10-2; cdr3_nt: TGCGCCAGCAGGGCAACAGCGAGCTCTGGAAACACCATATATTTT; cdr3_aa: CASRATASSGNTIYF
clone_size: -; j_call: TRBJ1-1; d_call: -; v_call: TRBV20-1; cdr3_nt: TGCAGTGCTAGTTTTCAGGGCGCTGAAGCTTTCTTT; cdr3_aa: CSASFQGAEAFF
clone_size: -; j_call: TRBJ1-2; d_call: -; v_call: TRBV4-2; cdr3_nt: TGTGCCAGCAGCCAACTCAAGGGGGTTTCGGCTAACTATGGCTACACCTTC; cdr3_aa: CASSQLKGVSANYGYTF
clone_size: -; j_call: TRBJ1-1; d_call: TRBD1; v_call: TRBV15; cdr3_nt: TGTGCCACCAGCAGGACAGGGATGGACACTGAAGCTTTCTTT; cdr3_aa: CATSRTGMDTEAFF
clone_size: once; j_call: TRBJ2-7; d_call: TRBD1; v_call: TRBV9; cdr3_nt: TGTGCCAGCAGCCCGCAAGGGACAGGGCCCGAGCAGTACTTC; cdr3_aa: CASSPQGTGPEQYF
clone_size: -; j_call: TRBJ1-1; d_call: -; v_call: TRBV7-2; cdr3_nt: TGTGCCAGCAGCAAGAGAGGTGGGGCTCCGAACACTGAAGCTTTCTTT; cdr3_aa: CASSKRGGAPNTEAFF
clone_size: -; j_call: TRBJ2-4; d_call: -; v_call: TRBV6-2/TRBV6-3; cdr3_nt: TGTGCCAGCAGCCCTCAGCGGAATACGGCCAAAAACATTCAGTACTTC; cdr3_aa: CASSPQRNTAKNIQYF
clone_size: -; j_call: TRBJ2-7; d_call: -; v_call: TRBV5-1; cdr3_nt: TGCGCCAGCAGCTTGGTGATCGACTCCTACGAGCAGTACTTC; cdr3_aa: CASSLVIDSYEQYF
clone_size: once; j_call: TRBJ1-1; d_call: -; v_call: TRBV5-6; cdr3_nt: TGTGCCAGCAGCTGGGGCGCTAGAGCTTTCTTT; cdr3_aa: CASSWGARAFF
clone_size: -; j_call: TRBJ2-7; d_call: -; v_call: TRBV28; cdr3_nt: TGTGCCAGCAGTAAATTCGACAGACCCTACGAGCAGTACTTC; cdr3_aa: CASSKFDRPYEQYF
clone_size: -; j_call: TRBJ2-1; d_call: -; v_call: TRBV21-1; cdr3_nt: TGTGCCAGCCCTCCCCCCGGCAGGGGGTACAATGAGCAGTTCTTC; cdr3_aa: CASPPPGRGYNEQFF
clone_size: -; j_call: TRBJ2-7; d_call: TRBD1; v_call: TRBV5-1; cdr3_nt: TGCGCCAGCAGCCCGGGACAGGTTTCCTACGAGCAGTACTTC; cdr3_aa: CASSPGQVSYEQYF
clone_size: -; j_call: TRBJ2-1; d_call: -; v_call: TRBV12-3/TRBV12-4; cdr3_nt: TGTGCCAGCTCGCTGGGAAGTGAGCAGTTCTTC; cdr3_aa: CASSLGSEQFF
clone_size: -; j_call: TRBJ2-5; d_call: -; v_call: TRBV12-3/TRBV12-4; cdr3_nt: TGTGCCAGCAGTGGACAGAGCGGAGAGACCCAGTACTTC; cdr3_aa: CASSGQSGETQYF
clone_size: -; j_call: TRBJ2-7; d_call: TRBD1; v_call: TRBV2; cdr3_nt: TGTGCCAGCAGTGAAGGTGGACAGGGGTACTACGAGCAGTACTTC; cdr3_aa: CASSEGGQGYYEQYF
clone_size: -; j_call: TRBJ2-7; d_call: -; v_call: TRBV2; cdr3_nt: TGTGCCACCGGGCAGGGCAGCTCCTACGAGCAGTACTTC; cdr3_aa: CATGQGSSYEQYF
clone_size: -; j_call: TRBJ1-2; d_call: -; v_call: TRBV5-6; cdr3_nt: TGTGCCAGCAGCTTGGATATGGGTCAGGCCGGTGGCTACACCTTC; cdr3_aa: CASSLDMGQAGGYTF
clone_size: -; j_call: TRBJ2-7; d_call: -; v_call: TRBV9; cdr3_nt: TGTGCCAGCAGCCCGAGGACAGCAGCCTACGAGCAGTACTTC; cdr3_aa: CASSPRTAAYEQYF
clone_size: few; j_call: TRBJ2-7; d_call: TRBD2; v_call: TRBV20-1; cdr3_nt: TGCAGTGCTAGTCTGAGCGGGGGGACCTACGAGCAGTACTTC; cdr3_aa: CSASLSGGTYEQYF
clone_size: few; j_call: TRBJ1-6; d_call: -; v_call: TRBV6-5; cdr3_nt: TGTGCCAGCAGCAGACAGACCAGCTATAATTCACCCCTCCACTTT; cdr3_aa: CASSRQTSYNSPLHF
clone_size: -; j_call: TRBJ2-5; d_call: TRBD1; v_call: TRBV5-1; cdr3_nt: TGCGCCAGCAGCTTGGAGGGACAGCTGTACCAAGAGACCCAGTACTTC; cdr3_aa: CASSLEGQLYQETQYF